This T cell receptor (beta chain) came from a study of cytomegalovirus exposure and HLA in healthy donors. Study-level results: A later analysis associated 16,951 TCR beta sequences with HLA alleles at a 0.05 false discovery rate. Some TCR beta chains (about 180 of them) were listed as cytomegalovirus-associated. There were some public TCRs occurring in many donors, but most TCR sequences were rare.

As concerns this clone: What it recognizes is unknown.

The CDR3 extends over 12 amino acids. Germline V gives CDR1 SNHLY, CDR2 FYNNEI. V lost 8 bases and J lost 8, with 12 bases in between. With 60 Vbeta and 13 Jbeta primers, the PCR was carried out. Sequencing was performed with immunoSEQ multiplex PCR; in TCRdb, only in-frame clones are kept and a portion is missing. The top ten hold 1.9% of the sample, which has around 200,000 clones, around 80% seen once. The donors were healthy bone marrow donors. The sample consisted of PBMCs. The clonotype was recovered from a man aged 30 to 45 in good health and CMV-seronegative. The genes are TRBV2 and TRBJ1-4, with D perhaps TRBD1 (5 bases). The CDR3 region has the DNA TGTGCCAGCCTAGGGGCTAGGGAAAAACTGTTTTTT. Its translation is CASLGAREKLFF.